This T cell receptor (beta chain) was sequenced during a study of T cell repertoires in cytomegalovirus infection. Notes on this clonotype: As yet, its antigen is unknown.

TCRdb ran MiXCR on the reads and lists one entry per CDR3 protein. The table includes around 750,000 distinct CDR3 sequences, about 33% detected once. After removal of 2 bases from V and 7 bases from J, the junction contained 5 bases not matched to a gene. Looked up from germline, CDR1 is MNHNS and CDR2 is SASEGT. The CDR3 sequence is 15 residues long. Sequenced here: cultured CD8+ T cells from PBMCs, sampled from culture after CMV antigen stimulation. The chain carries TRBV6-1 and TRBJ1-2, with 12 positions matching TRBD1. The TCR sequence derives from a human donor in good health (CMV status not recorded). Some clones in this sample may be carry-over from other donors' samples. CDR3 DNA sequence: TGTGCCAGCAGTGAACCGGGACAGGGGGCTTTTGGCTACACCTTC. It encodes CASSEPGQGAFGYTF.